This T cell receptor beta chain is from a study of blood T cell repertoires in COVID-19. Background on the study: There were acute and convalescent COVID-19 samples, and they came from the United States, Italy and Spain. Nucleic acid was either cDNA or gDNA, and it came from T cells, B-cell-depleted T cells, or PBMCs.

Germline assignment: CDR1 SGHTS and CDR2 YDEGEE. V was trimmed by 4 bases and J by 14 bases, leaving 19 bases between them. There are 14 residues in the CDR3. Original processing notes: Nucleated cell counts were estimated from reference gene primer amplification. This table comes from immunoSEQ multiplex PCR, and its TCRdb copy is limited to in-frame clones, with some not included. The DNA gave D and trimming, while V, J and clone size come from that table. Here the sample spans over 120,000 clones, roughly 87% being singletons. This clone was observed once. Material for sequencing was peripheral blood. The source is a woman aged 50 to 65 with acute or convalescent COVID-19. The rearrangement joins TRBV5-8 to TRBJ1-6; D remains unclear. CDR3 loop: CASSPTRTPGTLHF. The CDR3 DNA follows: TGTGCCAGCAGCCCCACTCGCACCCCAGGTACCCTCCACTTT.